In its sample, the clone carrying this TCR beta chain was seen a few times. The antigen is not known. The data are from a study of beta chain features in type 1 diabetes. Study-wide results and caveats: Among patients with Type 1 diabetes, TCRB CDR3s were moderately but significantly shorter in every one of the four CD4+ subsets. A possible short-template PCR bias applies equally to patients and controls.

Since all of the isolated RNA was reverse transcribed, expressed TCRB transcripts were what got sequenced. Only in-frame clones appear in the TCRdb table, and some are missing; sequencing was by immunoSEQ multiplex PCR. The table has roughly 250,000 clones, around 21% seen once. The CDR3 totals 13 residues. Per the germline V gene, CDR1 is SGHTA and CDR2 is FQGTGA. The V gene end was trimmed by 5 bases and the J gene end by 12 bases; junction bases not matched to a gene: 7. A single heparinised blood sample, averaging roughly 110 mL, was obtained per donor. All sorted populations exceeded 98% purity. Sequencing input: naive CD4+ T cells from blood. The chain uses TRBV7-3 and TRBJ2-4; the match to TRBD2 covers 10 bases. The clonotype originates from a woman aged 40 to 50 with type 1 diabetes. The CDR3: CASSTPGLATQYF. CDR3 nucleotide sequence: TGTGCCAGCAGCACCCCGGGACTAGCGACTCAGTACTTC. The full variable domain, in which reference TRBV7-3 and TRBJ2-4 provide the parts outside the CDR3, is GAGVSQTPSNKVTEKGKYVELRCDPISGHTALYWYRQSLGQGPEFLIYFQGTGAADDSGLPNDRFFAVRPEGSVSTLKIQRTERGDSAVYLCASSTPGLATQYFGAGTRLSVL.